This TCR beta chain was identified during a study of blood T cell repertoires in COVID-19. Original handling: Nucleated cell counts were estimated from reference gene primer amplification. TCRdb keeps only in-frame clones here, not all; method: immunoSEQ multiplex PCR. The D gene and trimming were derived from the DNA, and the V and J assignments and clone size from that table. The top ten clones hold approximately 2% of a sample with 250,000 to 300,000 clones, around 90% of them seen once. V dropped 8 bases and J dropped 6 bases, with 16 bases sitting between them. Germline lookup yields CDR1 KGHDR and CDR2 SFDVKD. The CDR3 loop spans 14 amino acids.

Material for sequencing was peripheral blood. The chain recombines TRBV24-1 with TRBJ1-5, with D tentatively TRBD1 (5 bases). This receptor was obtained from a man aged 45-60 years with acute or convalescent COVID-19. CDR3 sequence reads: CATTPPRGGQPQHF. CDR3 nucleotide sequence: TGTGCCACCACCCCTCCTAGGGGTGGTCAGCCCCAGCATTTT.